This T cell receptor beta chain is drawn from a study of blood T cell repertoires in COVID-19. The repertoire was sequenced with immunoSEQ multiplex PCR; TCRdb's copy has only in-frame clones and lacks some. The sample has about 250,000 clones; 70% to 90% are singletons. The germline V gene encodes CDR1 SGHDN and CDR2 FVKESK. V shed 5 bases, J shed 6 bases, and the junction held 3 bases outside the gene matches. There are 12 residues in the CDR3. The chain joins TRBV14 to TRBJ1-2; 7 bases agree with TRBD1. The sample comprised peripheral blood. This TCR was recovered from a human donor with COVID-19, enrolled during active disease. The donor label of this sample is uncertain. This CDR3 reads CASSLTGDGYTF. CDR3 nucleotides: TGTGCCAGCAGCTTAACAGGGGATGGCTACACCTTC. Looking up the rest from reference TRBV14 and TRBJ1-2 gives the full variable domain: EAGVTQFPSHSVIEKGQTVTLRCDPISGHDNLYWYRRVMGKEIKFLLHFVKESKQDESGMPNNRFLAERTGGTYSTLKVQPAELEDSGVYFCASSLTGDGYTFGSGTRLTVV.